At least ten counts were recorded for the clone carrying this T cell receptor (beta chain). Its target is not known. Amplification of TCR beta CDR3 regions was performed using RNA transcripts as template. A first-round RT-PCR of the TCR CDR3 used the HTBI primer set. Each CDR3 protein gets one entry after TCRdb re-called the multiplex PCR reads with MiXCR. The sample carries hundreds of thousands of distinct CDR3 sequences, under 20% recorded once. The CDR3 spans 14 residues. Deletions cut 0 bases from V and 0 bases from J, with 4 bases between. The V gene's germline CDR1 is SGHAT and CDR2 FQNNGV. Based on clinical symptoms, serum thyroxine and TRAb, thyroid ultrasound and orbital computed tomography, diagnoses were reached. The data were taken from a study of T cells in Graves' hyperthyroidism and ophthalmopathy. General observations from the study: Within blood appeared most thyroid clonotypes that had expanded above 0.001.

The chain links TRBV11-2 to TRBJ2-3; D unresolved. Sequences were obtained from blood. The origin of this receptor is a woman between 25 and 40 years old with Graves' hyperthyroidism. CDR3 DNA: TGTGCCAGCAGCTTAGATATAAGCACAGATACGCAGTATTTT. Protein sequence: CASSLDISTDTQYF.